This T cell receptor beta chain derives from a study of T cell changes during pregnancy in multiple sclerosis. The protocol was immunoSEQ multiplex PCR, while the TCRdb copy is restricted to in-frame clones and leaves out a portion. There are about 79,000 clones in the sample; 90% to 95% occur only once, and approximately 0.75% lies in the top ten. Germline CDR1 MGHRA, CDR2 YSYEKL. CDR3 size: 14 residues. The J segment lost 4 bases and the V segment lost 7 bases, leaving 4 bases of the junction unmatched. Sequenced material: peripheral blood, taken in the second trimester of pregnancy. The rearrangement uses TRBV4-1 and TRBJ1-1; 12 positions agree with TRBD1. This clonotype was obtained from a female donor in good health, enrolled as a control in a pregnancy study. CDR3 residues: CASKGTGGTTEAFF. CDR3 bases: TGCGCCAGCAAGGGGACAGGGGGCACCACTGAAGCTTTCTTT.